This T cell receptor (beta chain) was identified in a study of blood T cell repertoires in COVID-19 (dated by TCRdb to between 2020 and 2021). Background for the entire study: Collaborator samples came from the United States, Italy and Spain and covered acute and convalescent phases of COVID-19. The material from the prospective study consisted of cDNA or gDNA derived from T cells, B-cell-depleted T cells, or PBMCs. Sample metadata almost always included a de-identified subject ID, COVID-19 status, age in years and sex. The repertoires were made available in a free public database intended to serve as a resource for research on the immune response to SARS-CoV-2. Where available, HLA class I and class II types were taken from metadata supplied by the sample provider and were not determined by assay-based typing. Deeply sampled blood TCRbeta repertoires from subjects exposed to, actively infected with, or recovered from COVID-19 were included in the dataset. Samples came from the ongoing ImmuneRACE study (first 160 participants) plus 1,254 subjects from 6 global collaborators.

In the prospective study, participants were roughly 18 to 100 years old, resided in fewer than 25 geographic areas of the United States, and were enrolled through a virtual design. In the prospective study, participants were assigned to cohorts based on the clinical history participants reported in a screening survey and a study questionnaire. ImmuneRACE Cohort 3 recovered participants were defined by two consecutive negative NP/OP PCR tests, healthcare professional clearance, or symptom resolution. In the prospective study, mobile phlebotomists collected whole blood, serum and a nasopharyngeal or oropharyngeal swab from each participant. Over an approximately 2-month period, participants in the prospective study had the option of providing additional blood draws and questionnaires. Before DNA extraction, blood samples from the prospective study were shipped at room temperature or frozen. The paper as a whole reports these results and caveats: How much clinical and demographic metadata was included differed by source and by participant, and the metadata was provided uncurated.

TCRbeta CDR3 regions were amplified from genomic DNA using the immunoSEQ Assay, a bias-controlled multiplex PCR. From the authors' description of their analysis: The number of nucleated cells in each sample was estimated by amplification of reference gene primers within the assay. Sequence reads were collapsed and filtered to measure the absolute abundance of every unique TCRbeta CDR3 rearrangement. Productive Simpson clonality was computed per sample as the square root of Simpson's diversity index over productive rearrangements. What TCRdb holds here is the immuneACCESS table cut down to in-frame rearrangements. Part of the clones is not present; checked against another copy, under half of the missing clones reflect an unresolved V gene, and the others are unexplained. V, J and clone size are taken as reported in that table, and D and trimming were inferred from the DNA itself. The sample table lists 490,000 or so clones, around nine tenths of them with a count of one. The top ten clones comprise around 7.9% of the sample.

The V and J ends are trimmed by 4 bases and 2 bases, leaving 9 bases between them. CDR1 and CDR2, looked up from the germline V gene, are SNHLY and FYNNEI. The CDR3 goes from the cysteine to the phenylalanine over 15 residues. CDR3 DNA is the only sequence kept; it has 45 bases, read in frame from the first base. Regarding this clone: Its specific antigen is unknown. Nothing much larger sits one base from this clone, and base qualities are not available.

Recombination linked TRBV2 to TRBJ1-6; a tentative D call is TRBD1 (5 bases match). The sequencing sample was made of PBMCs or T cells enriched from blood (not recorded which). The receptor was isolated from a woman in her sixties or seventies who had recovered from COVID-19. The CDR3 region: CASSARGAYNSPLHF. The DNA sequence is TGTGCCAGCAGTGCAAGGGGCGCCTATAATTCACCCCTCCACTTT.